This T cell receptor (beta chain) was obtained from a study of blood T cell repertoires in COVID-19. Background on the study: Acute and convalescent COVID-19 samples came from the United States, Italy and Spain. T cells, B-cell-depleted T cells, or PBMCs provided the cDNA or gDNA that served as material.

Contact with a PCR-confirmed or clinician-diagnosed COVID-19 case occurred within 2 weeks of entry. The germline gives CDR1 SGHRS, CDR2 YFSETQ. The CDR3 is 13 amino acids. Trimming cost V 0 bases and J 8 bases, with 10 bases left between them. As handled by the study authors: Reference gene primer amplification yielded estimated nucleated cell counts. Some clones are missing from TCRdb's copy, which holds only in-frame ones; the method was immunoSEQ multiplex PCR. The V and J calls and clone size come from that table; D and trimming were worked out from the DNA. The sample includes 330,000 or so clones, 88% seen only once; the top ten take approximately 0.93%.

The chain couples TRBV5-1 to TRBJ2-3; tentatively, D is TRBD2 (6 bases). Sequenced input: PBMCs or T cells enriched from blood (not recorded which). This TCR came from a woman aged 30 to 39 who had been exposed to COVID-19. The CDR3 sequence is CASSLEGAGTQYF. In DNA form, the CDR3 reads TGCGCCAGCAGCTTGGAGGGAGCGGGTACGCAGTATTTT.